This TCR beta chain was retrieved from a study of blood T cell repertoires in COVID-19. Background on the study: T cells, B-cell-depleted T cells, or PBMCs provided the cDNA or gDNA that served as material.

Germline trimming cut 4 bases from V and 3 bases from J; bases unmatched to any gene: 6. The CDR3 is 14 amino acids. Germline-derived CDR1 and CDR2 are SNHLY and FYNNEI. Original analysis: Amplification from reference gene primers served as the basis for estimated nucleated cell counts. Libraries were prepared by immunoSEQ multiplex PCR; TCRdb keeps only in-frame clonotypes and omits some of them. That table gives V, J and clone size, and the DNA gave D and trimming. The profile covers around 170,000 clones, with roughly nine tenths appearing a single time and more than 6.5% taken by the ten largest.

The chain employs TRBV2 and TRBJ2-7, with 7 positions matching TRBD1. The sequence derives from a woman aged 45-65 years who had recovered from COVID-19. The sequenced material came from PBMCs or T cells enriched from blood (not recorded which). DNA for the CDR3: TGTGCCAGCAGTGGGACAGGAAGCCTCTACGAGCAGTACTTC. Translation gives CASSGTGSLYEQYF.